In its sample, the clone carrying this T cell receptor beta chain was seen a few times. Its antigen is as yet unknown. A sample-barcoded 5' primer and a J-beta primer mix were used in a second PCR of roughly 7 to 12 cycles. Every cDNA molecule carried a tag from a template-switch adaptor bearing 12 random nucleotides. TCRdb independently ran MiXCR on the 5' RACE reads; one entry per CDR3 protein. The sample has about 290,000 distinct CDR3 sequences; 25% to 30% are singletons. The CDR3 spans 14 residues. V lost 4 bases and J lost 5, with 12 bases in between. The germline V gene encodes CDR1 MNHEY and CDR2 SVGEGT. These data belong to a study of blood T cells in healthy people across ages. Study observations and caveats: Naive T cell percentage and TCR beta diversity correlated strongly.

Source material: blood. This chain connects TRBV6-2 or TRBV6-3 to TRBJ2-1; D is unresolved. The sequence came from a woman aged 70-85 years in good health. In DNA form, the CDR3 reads TGTGCCAGCAGTTTCGGCTTACGCAACAATGAGCAGTTCTTC. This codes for CASSFGLRNNEQFF.